This TCR beta chain is from a study of blood T cell repertoires in COVID-19. Per the study methods: Amplification of reference gene primers was used by the study to estimate nucleated cell counts. Generated by immunoSEQ multiplex PCR, the TCRdb table keeps only in-frame clones and is missing some. The V and J calls and clone size are taken from that table; D and trimming were inferred from the DNA. The sample shows about 160,000 clones, 81% of them seen only once. V was pared by 0 bases and J by 7 bases, with 12 bases of the junction left unmatched. Germline CDR1 reads GTSNPN; CDR2 reads SVGIG (reference sequence). The CDR3 extends over 17 amino acids.

This sequence originates from a woman in her 40s with acute COVID-19. The sequenced sample was PBMCs or T cells enriched from blood (not recorded which). The gene calls are TRBV30 and TRBJ2-1, with 10 bases lining up with TRBD2. The CDR3 loop is CAWSVGRAGGPGNEQFF. In DNA, the CDR3 is TGTGCCTGGAGTGTAGGTAGAGCGGGAGGGCCGGGTAATGAGCAGTTCTTC.